This TCR beta chain was captured in a study of blood T cell repertoires in COVID-19. Study background: The cDNA or gDNA used as material had been derived from T cells, B-cell-depleted T cells, or PBMCs.

The germline CDR1 and CDR2 sequences are MDHEN and SYDVKM. Trimming left V 5 bases short and J 4 bases short, with 13 bases between. This CDR3 comprises 14 residues. The repertoire was sequenced with immunoSEQ multiplex PCR; TCRdb's copy has only in-frame clones and lacks some. This sample has 470,000 or so clones, with approximately 83% found just once. Sequenced: peripheral blood. This TCR was sampled from a human donor in a cohort sampled during active COVID-19. The V call is TRBV28, the J call TRBJ2-3; tentative D call: TRBD1 (6 bases). CDR3 DNA: TGTGCCAGCAGTGGGGACATTCGGCCAGATACGCAGTATTTT. As protein: CASSGDIRPDTQYF.